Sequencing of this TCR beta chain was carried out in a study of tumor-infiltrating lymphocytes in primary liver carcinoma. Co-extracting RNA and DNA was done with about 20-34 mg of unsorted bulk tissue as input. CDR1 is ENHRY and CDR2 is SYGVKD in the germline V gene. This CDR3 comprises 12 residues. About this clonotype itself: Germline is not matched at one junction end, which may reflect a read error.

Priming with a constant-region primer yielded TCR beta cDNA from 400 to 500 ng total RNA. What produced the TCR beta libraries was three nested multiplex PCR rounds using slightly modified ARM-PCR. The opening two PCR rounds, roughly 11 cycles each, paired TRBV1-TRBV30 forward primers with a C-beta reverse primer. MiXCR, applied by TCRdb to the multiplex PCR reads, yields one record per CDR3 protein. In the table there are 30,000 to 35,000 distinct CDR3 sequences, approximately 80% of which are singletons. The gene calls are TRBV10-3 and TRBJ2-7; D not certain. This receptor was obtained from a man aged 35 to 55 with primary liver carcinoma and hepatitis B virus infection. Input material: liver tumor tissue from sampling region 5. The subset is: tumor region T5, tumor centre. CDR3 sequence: CVISEAWQEQYF. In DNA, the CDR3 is TGTGTCATCAGTGAAGCCTGGCAAGAGCAGTACTTT.